This T cell receptor beta chain was sequenced during a study of shared clonotypes between healthy human individuals. Study at large: Per-donor plates numbered three CD4 naive, three CD4 memory, two CD8 naive and one CD8 memory. Study-wide findings and caveats: It was the non-shared clonotypes that had lower generation probabilities than clonotypes shared by all four donors. Sharing across four donors was highest in naive CD4 (approximately 5%) and lowest in memory CD8 (0.4%).

Points on this clone: Its antigen is unknown.

The V gene's germline CDR1 is ENHRY and CDR2 SYGVKD. V lost 4 bases, J lost 4 bases, and 2 bases stayed unmatched. The CDR3 consists of 13 residues. Assay: immunoSEQ multiplex PCR; the TCRdb copy retains only in-frame clones and omits some. The sample consists of about 2 million clones, 90% to 95% of them appearing once. The sequence derives from a man between 18 and 29 years old in good health. The sequenced sample consisted of naive CD4+ T cells sorted from blood. Stated subset: CD45RA+ positively selected. V is TRBV10-3 and J is TRBJ2-5; 8 nucleotides align to TRBD2. CDR3 DNA sequence: TGTGCCATCAGTGTTCTAGCGGGAGAGACCCAGTACTTC. It encodes CAISVLAGETQYF.